This T cell receptor (beta chain) comes out of a study of OX40 agonist ivuxolimab in advanced cancers. Study in general: The dose of intravenous ivuxolimab that patients received every 2 weeks ranged from 0.01 to 10 mg/kg. Participants, approximately 81% male, averaged approximately 65 years of age, ranging from roughly 20 to 85. The study, taken as a whole, reports: The study observed clonal expansion of CD4+ and CD8+ blood T cells by week 6 at 0.1 to 3.0 mg/kg.

Assay: immunoSEQ multiplex PCR; the TCRdb copy retains only in-frame clones and omits some. Of about 48,000 clones in the sample, about four fifths were seen once. On this clone: The antigen is undetermined.

The germline V gene encodes CDR1 LGHNA and CDR2 YSLEER. The junction had 6 bases not matched to a gene; V was cut back by 1 base and J by 7 bases. This CDR3 spans 15 amino acids. V is TRBV4-3 and J is TRBJ2-1, with 8 bases fitting TRBD2. The receptor comes from an adult with an advanced solid tumor such as melanoma, head and neck, liver or kidney cancer. The specimen was CD4+ or CD8+ T cells sorted from blood, collected in a trial of the OX40 agonist ivuxolimab. In nucleotides, the CDR3 is TGCGCCAGCAGCCAAGGGGGCGGGGGGCTAAATGAGCAGTTCTTC. Protein sequence: CASSQGGGGLNEQFF.